This TCR beta chain appears in the sequencing data of a study of graft-versus-host responses after intestinal transplantation. Whole-study context: Multivisceral, liver-intestinal, or isolated intestinal transplants were received by the recipients. Induction with anti-thymocyte globulin, then tacrolimus and steroids for approximately three years, was given to all recipients. The study, taken as a whole, reports: Where graft-donor T cell macrochimerism was present, patients had high graft-versus-host to host-versus-graft clonal ratios in allografts. Levels of circulating GvH clones at their peak were associated with early post-transplant HvG declines.

This CDR3 region has 12 residues. The V end was cut by 0 bases, the J end by 10 bases, with 7 bases between. The germline V gene has CDR1 SGDLS and CDR2 YYNGEE. Assay: immunoSEQ multiplex PCR; the TCRdb copy retains only in-frame clones and omits some. The data show over 65,000 clones, with 91% seen just once and over 0.095% held by the top ten. About this clone: The antigen is not known.

V gene TRBV9 combines with J gene TRBJ1-4; D may be TRBD1 (5 bases). The input for sequencing was unstimulated CD4+ T cells sorted from spleen or lymph node cells, taken before intestinal transplant. The receptor's source is a human donor who received an intestinal transplant. The CDR3 DNA reads TGTGCCAGCAGCGTAGCCGGGGGAAAACTGTTTTTT. This encodes CASSVAGGKLFF. Variable domain in full (rest from reference TRBV9 and TRBJ1-4): DSGVTQTPKHLITATGQRVTLRCSPRSGDLSVYWYQQSLDQGLQFLIQYYNGEERAKGNILERFSAQQFPDLHSELNLSSLELGDSALYFCASSVAGGKLFFGSGTQLSVL.